This T cell receptor (beta chain) was sequenced in a study of blood T cells in healthy people across ages. The authors ran a second PCR of roughly 6 to 12 cycles using a sample-barcoded 5' primer and a J-beta primer mix. TCRdb itself ran the 5' RACE reads through MiXCR, one entry per CDR3 protein. The sample holds roughly 800,000 distinct CDR3 sequences, roughly 60% seen once. Per germline, CDR1 SGHRS and CDR2 YFSETQ. The V gene end was trimmed by 4 bases and the J gene end by 7 bases; junction bases not matched to a gene: 11. The CDR3 extends over 15 amino acids. This receptor was taken from a young man in good health. The specimen was blood. V and J are TRBV5-1 and TRBJ2-7; TRBD2 aligns across 10 bases. CDR3 residues: CASSPGTSAHNEQYF. In DNA form, the CDR3 reads TGCGCCAGCAGCCCTGGGACTAGCGCCCATAATGAGCAGTACTTC.